What follows describes a single T cell receptor beta chain. This CDR3 is built from 13 residues. V was clipped by 8 bases and J by 4 bases, with 15 bases between them. Germline V gene lookup returns CDR1 SGHTA and CDR2 FQGNSA. This specimen comes from a study of blood T cell repertoires in COVID-19. Sequencing was performed with immunoSEQ multiplex PCR; in TCRdb, only in-frame clones are kept and a portion is missing. The table lists approximately 220,000 clones, approximately 83% of them singletons. This receptor was identified in a man in his forties or fifties with acute or convalescent COVID-19. The chain has TRBV7-2 and TRBJ2-7; possibly TRBD2 for D (7 bases). Sequencing was carried out using peripheral blood. The CDR3, as DNA: TGTGCCAGCCGGGGGAGGGGGAGATACGAGCAGTACTTC. Translated, it gives CASRGRGRYEQYF. The variable domain in full, completed from reference TRBV7-2 and TRBJ2-7, reads GAGVSQSPSNKVTEKGKDVELRCDPISGHTALYWYRQSLGQGLEFLIYFQGNSAPDKSGLPSDRFSAERTGGSVSTLTIQRTQQEDSAVYLCASRGRGRYEQYFGPGTRLTVT.